This TCR beta chain is from a study of regulatory T cells in long-lasting Graves disease. Broader study findings: Sample size was small, which may have lowered accuracy. Repertoires from persistent disease leaned toward TRBV28, TRBJ1-2 and TRBJ2-5.

Of note for this clonotype: Antigen unknown. This may be a read error: a much more frequent sequence differs by one nucleotide.

V lost 3 bases and J lost 7; bases outside the gene matches: 11. The CDR3 has 17 residues. Relying on iRepertoire HTBI primers and Arm-PCR of CDR3 regions, the team built TCR beta libraries. MiXCR, applied by TCRdb to the multiplex PCR reads, yields one record per CDR3 protein. Found here are about half a million distinct CDR3 sequences, 12% of them singletons; the top ten hold over 7%. The time point was: newly diagnosed GD, antithyroid drugs for less than 3 months. The authors made the TCR library using RNA they extracted from PBMCs. The same sample was also used in a study of T cells in Graves' hyperthyroidism and ophthalmopathy. From that paper: When the TCR CDR3 underwent first-round RT-PCR, the HTBI primer set was used. A model of 13 V-J pairs discriminated ophthalmopathy from stable hyperthyroidism.

The origin of this receptor is a woman aged 30 to 39 with Graves disease. This sample comprised peripheral blood mononuclear cells (PBMCs), obtained at new diagnosis, from a patient treated with antithyroid drugs. V usage is TRBV12-3 or TRBV12-4 and J usage is TRBJ2-1; 11 nucleotides agree with TRBD2. The CDR3 region is CASSFICLAGGGNEQFF. For the CDR3, the DNA is TGTGCCAGCAGTTTTATCTGTCTAGCGGGGGGAGGGAATGAGCAGTTCTTC.